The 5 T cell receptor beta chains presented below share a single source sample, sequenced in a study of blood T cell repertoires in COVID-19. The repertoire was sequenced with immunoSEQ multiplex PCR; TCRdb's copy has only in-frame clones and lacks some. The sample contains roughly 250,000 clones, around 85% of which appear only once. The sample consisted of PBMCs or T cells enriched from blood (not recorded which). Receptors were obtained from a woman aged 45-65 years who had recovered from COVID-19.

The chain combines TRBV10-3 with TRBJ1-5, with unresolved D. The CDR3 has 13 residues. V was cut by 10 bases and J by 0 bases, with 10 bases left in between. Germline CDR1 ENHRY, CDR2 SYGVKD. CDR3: CATRQGSNQPQHF. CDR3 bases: TGTGCCACCCGACAAGGTAGCAATCAGCCCCAGCATTTT.

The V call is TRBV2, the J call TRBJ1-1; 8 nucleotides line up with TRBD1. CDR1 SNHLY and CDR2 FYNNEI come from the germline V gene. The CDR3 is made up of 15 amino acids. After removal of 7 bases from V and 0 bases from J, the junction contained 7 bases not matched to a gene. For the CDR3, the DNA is TGTGCCAGCACCGGACAGGGAGGCATGAACACTGAAGCTTTCTTT. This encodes CASTGQGGMNTEAFF. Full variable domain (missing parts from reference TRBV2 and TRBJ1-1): EPEVTQTPSHQVTQMGQEVILRCVPISNHLYFYWYRQILGQKVEFLVSFYNNEISEKSEIFDDQFSVERPDGSNFTLKIRSTKLEDSAMYFCASTGQGGMNTEAFFGQGTRLTVV.

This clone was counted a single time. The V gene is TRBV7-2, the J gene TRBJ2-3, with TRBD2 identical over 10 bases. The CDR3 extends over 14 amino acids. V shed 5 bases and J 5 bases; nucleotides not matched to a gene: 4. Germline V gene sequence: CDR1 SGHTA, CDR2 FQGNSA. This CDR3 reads CASSPRLAGDTQYF. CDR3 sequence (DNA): TGTGCCAGCAGCCCCCGACTAGCGGGAGATACGCAGTATTTT.

The CDR3 bases are TGTGCCAGCAGCAGAGGGGGCTTCAGCTACAATGAGCAGTTCTTC. It is translated as CASSRGGFSYNEQFF. The chain employs TRBV6-5 and TRBJ2-1, with 7 positions matching TRBD1. Germline V lookup: CDR1 MNHEY, CDR2 SVGAGI. Losses at the gene ends were 6 bases for V and 3 bases for J; bases not matched to a gene: 8. The CDR3 spans 15 residues.

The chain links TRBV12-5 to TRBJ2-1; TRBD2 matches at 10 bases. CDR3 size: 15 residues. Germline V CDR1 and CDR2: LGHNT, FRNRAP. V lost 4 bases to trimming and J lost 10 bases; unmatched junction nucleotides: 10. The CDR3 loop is CASGSSTSGVGEQFF. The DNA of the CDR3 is TGTGCTAGTGGTTCATCTACTAGCGGGGTGGGCGAGCAGTTCTTC.